This record concerns one T cell receptor beta chain sequence. This entry is derived from a study of blood T cell repertoires in COVID-19. Study summary: There were acute and convalescent COVID-19 samples, and they came from the United States, Italy and Spain. From T cells, B-cell-depleted T cells, or PBMCs came the material, which was cDNA or gDNA.

Profiled with immunoSEQ multiplex PCR; TCRdb holds only in-frame clones, not every one. The data show about 78,000 clones, 80% seen once. CDR1 SQVTM and CDR2 ANQGSEA come from the germline V gene. The CDR3 loop spans 15 amino acids. The V and J ends lost 7 bases and 2 bases respectively, with 18 bases between them. The V and J genes are TRBV29-1 and TRBJ1-3; D uncertain. The sample consisted of peripheral blood. The TCR comes from a man between 60 and 75 years old with active or convalescent COVID-19. The CDR3 DNA follows: TGCAGCGCCGAAGAGAGCGGGGAAGCTGGAAACACCATATATTTT. This encodes CSAEESGEAGNTIYF.